What follows is one T cell receptor beta chain and its context. What it binds is unknown. Oncomine TCR Beta short-read sequencing was applied to DNA from cultured CD4+ T cells. TCRdb used MiXCR to reprocess the PCR reads, holding one entry per CDR3 protein. The sample lists some 20,000 distinct CDR3 sequences; 44% were seen once. The length of the CDR3 is 18 residues. This entry comes from a study of vaccination and CD4 T cells after COVID-19. Overall study: Post-COVID draws came a median approximately 100 days after diagnosis (range 35 to 161). Stimulation of the cells used overlapping spike peptide pools from SARS-CoV-2 and from the common cold coronaviruses HCoV-NL63, HCoV-OC43 and HCoV-229E.

Noted treatment: roughly 11-day PBMC culture with coronavirus spike peptide pools or control peptides (ViraFEST assay). This specimen was CD4+ T cells from blood, cultured in vitro, taken before SARS-CoV-2 vaccination. The chain carries TRBV21-1 and TRBJ1-4; TRBD1, the table's D call, was not compared with the DNA. TRBV21-1 is listed as a pseudogene. The receptor was derived from a human donor who had recovered from COVID-19. The CDR3 coding sequence is TGTGCCAGCAGCAAAGTTCGACAGGGGGCGCTGAGGTGGGAAAAACTGTTTTTT. As protein: CASSKVRQGALRWEKLFF.